This TCR beta chain was sequenced during a study of blood T cell repertoires in COVID-19. Germline CDR1 is MNHEY and CDR2 is SMNVEV (reference sequence). V was pared by 0 bases and J by 3 bases, with 19 bases between. The CDR3 has 18 residues. The assay was immunoSEQ multiplex PCR, and TCRdb's table has in-frame clones only and misses some. The sample records around 250,000 clones, about 86% being singletons. Researchers sorted participants into cohorts using their self-reported clinical history. The rearrangement uses TRBV27 and TRBJ2-3; the D gene is possibly TRBD2 (5 bases). Source material: PBMCs or T cells enriched from blood (not recorded which). The sequence came from a man aged 25-40 years with acute COVID-19. CDR3 sequence: CASSLSIRGKGRTDTQYF. The CDR3 region has the DNA TGTGCCAGCAGTTTATCTATTCGGGGAAAGGGTAGGACAGATACGCAGTATTTT.